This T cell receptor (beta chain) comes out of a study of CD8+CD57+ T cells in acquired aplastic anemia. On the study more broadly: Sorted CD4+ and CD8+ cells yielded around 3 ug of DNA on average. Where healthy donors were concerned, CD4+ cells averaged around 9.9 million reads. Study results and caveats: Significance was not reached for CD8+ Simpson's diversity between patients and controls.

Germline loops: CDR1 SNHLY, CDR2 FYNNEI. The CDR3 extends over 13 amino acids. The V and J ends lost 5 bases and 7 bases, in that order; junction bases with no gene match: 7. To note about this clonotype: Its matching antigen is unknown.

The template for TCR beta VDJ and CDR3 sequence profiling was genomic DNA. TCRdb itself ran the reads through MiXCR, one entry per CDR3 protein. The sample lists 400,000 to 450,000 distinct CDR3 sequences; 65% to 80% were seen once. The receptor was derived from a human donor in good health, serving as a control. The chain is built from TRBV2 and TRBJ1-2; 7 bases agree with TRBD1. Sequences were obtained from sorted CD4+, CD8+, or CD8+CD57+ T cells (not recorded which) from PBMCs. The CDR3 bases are TGTGCCAGCAGTTATGACAGGGAGGGTGGCTACACCTTC. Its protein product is CASSYDREGGYTF. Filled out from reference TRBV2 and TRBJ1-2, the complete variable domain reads EPEVTQTPSHQVTQMGQEVILRCVPISNHLYFYWYRQILGQKVEFLVSFYNNEISEKSEIFDDQFSVERPDGSNFTLKIRSTKLEDSAMYFCASSYDREGGYTFGSGTRLTVV.